What follows describes a single T cell receptor beta chain. Its antigen is not known. The data belong to a study of T-cell reconstitution after alpha-beta-depleted transplantation in children. Whole-study findings and limits: In patients about two months after transplant, alpha-beta T cells reportedly arose from several hundred expanded graft clones.

The CDR3 runs 15 residues. Germline V lookup: CDR1 SGHKS, CDR2 YYEKEE (reference sequence). Between the trimmed V and J ends, which lost 0 bases and 7 bases, there was a span of 17 bases. TCRbeta library preparation incorporated unique molecular identifiers. TCRdb called the PCR reads again in MiXCR, with one record for every CDR3 protein. The sample contains fewer than 550,000 distinct CDR3 sequences, more than 9.5% of which appear only once. The clonotype comes from a female patient under 10 years old who had a stem cell transplant for aplastic anemia, so the T cells may come from the graft donor. The chain joins TRBV5-5 to TRBJ2-7; D call uncertain. The sample here was PBMCs, mostly from graft donor cells, taken 180 days after TCRalphabeta/CD19-depleted stem cell transplant. CDR3 bases: TGTGCCAGCAGCTTGGCCCTGGCAGGCTCCAGGGAGCAGTACGTC. This sequence encodes CASSLALAGSREQYV.